These 11 T cell receptor gamma chains originate from one sample sequenced in a study of Vδ1+ human thymocytes. Sequences come from RNA converted to cDNA by reverse transcription. The CDR3 regions were amplified by multiplex PCR from V-gene primers to a constant-region primer. TCRdb re-called the multiplex PCR reads through CATT. The repertoire has more than 25,000 gamma-chain clones, around 20% of them found once; the top ten carry 1.8%. The antigens these receptors bind are not known. Findings and caveats of the study: Thymic TRG and TRD repertoires appeared highly polyclonal.

Material: Vdelta1+ gamma-delta thymocytes from the thymus. Subset of the sample: FACS-sorted CD3+ TCRalphabeta- TCRVdelta1+ TCRVdelta2- thymocytes. The receptors originated from a boy under two years old who had congenital heart surgery.

J is TRGJ1 or TRGJ2 and V is TRGV5. The length of the CDR3 is 13 residues. Germline V gene data show CDR1 as VINAFY and CDR2 as YDVSNSKD. Trimming cost V 5 bases and J 4 bases; bases outside gene matches: 8. The CDR3 DNA follows: TGTGCCACCTGGGCCGTACGGTATTATAAGAAACTCTTT. Translating it yields CATWAVRYYKKLF.

This clone was counted a few times. The chain carries TRGV4 and TRGJP2. J lost 1 base, V lost 6 bases, and 2 bases had no gene match. This CDR3 has 13 amino acids. CDR1 is EGSTGY and CDR2 is YDSYTSSV in the germline V gene. The CDR3 region has the DNA TGTGCCACCTGGTGTAGTAGTGATTGGATCAAGACGTTT. Protein sequence: CATWCSSDWIKTF.

As concerns this clone: One base away lies a much larger clone, so this may be a sequencing read error. The rearrangement joins TRGV2 to TRGJ1 or TRGJ2. The V segment lost 0 bases and the J segment 8 bases; nucleotides outside the gene matches: 4. The CDR3 spans 12 residues. Germline V gives CDR1 EGSNGY, CDR2 YDSYNSKV. CDR3 amino acids: CATWDGDHKKLF. In DNA, the CDR3 is TGTGCCACCTGGGACGGGGATCATAAGAAACTCTTT.

The gene calls are TRGV3 and TRGJ1 or TRGJ2. V shed 0 bases and J 7 bases; nucleotides not matched to a gene: 9. The CDR3 consists of 14 residues. Germline CDR1 is VTNTFY and CDR2 is YDVSTARD (reference sequence). CDR3 protein: CATWDRPGWYKKLF. CDR3 nucleotide sequence: TGTGCCACCTGGGACAGGCCGGGTTGGTATAAGAAACTCTTT.

This clone was detected only a few times. This CDR3 is also generated by other DNA sequences in the sample. The V and J genes are TRGV4 and TRGJ1 or TRGJ2. This CDR3 is 14 amino acids long. Germline V gene sequence: CDR1 EGSTGY, CDR2 YDSYTSSV. Unmatched junction bases numbered 6, after V lost 0 bases and J lost 4 bases. In DNA, the CDR3 is TGTGCCACCTGGGATGGGCTGTGGTATTATAAGAAACTCTTT. This encodes CATWDGLWYYKKLF.

This clone came up a few times. The sample holds other DNA sequences that translate to the same CDR3. The chain recombines TRGV3 with TRGJ1 or TRGJ2. CDR1 is VTNTFY, CDR2 YDVSTARD, per germline (reference sequence). Trimming took 5 bases from V and 3 from J; bases not matched to a gene: 4. This CDR3 has 12 amino acids. CDR3 nucleotide sequence: TGTGCCACCTGGGGGTTTTATTATAAGAAACTCTTT. Translation gives CATWGFYYKKLF.

V gene TRGV8 combines with J gene TRGJ1 or TRGJ2. V shed 1 base and J 7 bases; nucleotides not matched to a gene: 4. The CDR3 is made up of 12 amino acids. In germline, CDR1 is VENAVY, CDR2 YDSYNSRV. Written as DNA, the CDR3 is TGTGCCACCTGGGATAGTCACTATAAGAAACTCTTT. Translating gives CATWDSHYKKLF.

This chain uses TRGV5 with TRGJ1 or TRGJ2. The CDR3 totals 10 residues. V lost 3 bases and J lost 12; bases outside the gene matches: 5. Germline assignment: CDR1 VINAFY and CDR2 YDVSNSKD. This CDR3 is CATWDGGKLF. The CDR3 DNA sequence: TGTGCCACCTGGGACGGCGGGAAACTCTTT.

The chain recombines TRGV5 with TRGJ1 or TRGJ2. Germline loops: CDR1 VINAFY, CDR2 YDVSNSKD. The J segment lost 6 bases and the V segment lost 0 bases, leaving 5 bases of the junction unmatched. This CDR3 is built from 13 residues. Written as DNA, the CDR3 is TGTGCCACCTGGGACAGGCGTACTTATAAGAAACTCTTT. This codes for CATWDRRTYKKLF.

The chain couples TRGV3 to TRGJ1 or TRGJ2. With V trimmed by 0 bases and J by 11 bases, 7 bases remained unmatched. CDR3 length: 12 amino acids. The germline CDR1 and CDR2 sequences are VTNTFY and YDVSTARD (reference sequence). The CDR3 sequence is CATWDRRTEKLF. The DNA for the CDR3 is TGTGCCACCTGGGACAGGCGGACGGAGAAACTCTTT.

This chain links TRGV4 with TRGJP1. CDR3 size: 12 residues. The V gene end was trimmed by 1 base and the J gene end by 11 bases; junction bases not matched to a gene: 4. CDR1 and CDR2 (germline): EGSTGY, YDSYTSSV. The CDR3 sequence: CATWDGGWFKIF. CDR3 sequence (DNA): TGTGCCACCTGGGATGGCGGCTGGTTCAAGATATTT.